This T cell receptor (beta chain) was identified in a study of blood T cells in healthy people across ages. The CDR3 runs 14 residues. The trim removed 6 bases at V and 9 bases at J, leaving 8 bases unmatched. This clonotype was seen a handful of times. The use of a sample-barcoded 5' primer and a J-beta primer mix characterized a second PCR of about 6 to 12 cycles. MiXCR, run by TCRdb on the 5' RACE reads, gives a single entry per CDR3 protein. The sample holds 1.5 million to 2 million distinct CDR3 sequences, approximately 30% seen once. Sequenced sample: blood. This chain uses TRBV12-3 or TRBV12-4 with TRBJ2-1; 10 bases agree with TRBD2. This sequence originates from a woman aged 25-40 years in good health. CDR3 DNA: TGTGCCAGCAGATATAGCGGGGGGCGGGGTGAGCAGTTCTTC. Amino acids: CASRYSGGRGEQFF.